One sample yielded the 15 T cell receptor beta chains listed below, sequenced in a study of a mutant IDH1 vaccine in newly diagnosed glioma. Assay used: immunoSEQ multiplex PCR; TCRdb lists only in-frame clones, some missing. The sample records 40,000 to 50,000 clones, 78% being singletons. Time point: week 23, last vaccination. Alongside topical imiquimod, each dose of vaccine comprised 300 ug of mutant IDH1 20-mer peptide. These receptors have no known antigen. The specimen was PBMCs, collected from a glioma patient whose treatment included an IDH1 peptide vaccine. The receptors come from a woman between 35 and 50 years old with glioma. Some clones in this sample may be carry-over from other donors' samples.

Only a few counts were recorded for this clone. The chain has TRBV7-2 and TRBJ2-7; D gene uncertain. The CDR3 has 15 residues. Trimming stripped 1 base from V and 2 bases from J, with 12 bases between. Germline V gives CDR1 SGHTA, CDR2 FQGNSA. The CDR3 DNA follows: TGTGCCAGCAGCTTAGACGCCTTAAGGACCTACGAGCAGTACTTC. Amino acids: CASSLDALRTYEQYF.

This chain connects TRBV7-2 to TRBJ2-2, with D unresolved. The V end lost 1 base, the J end lost 1 base, and 4 bases lay between the germline ends. Per germline, CDR1 SGHTA and CDR2 FQGNSA. The CDR3 is 14 residues long. The CDR3 DNA reads as TGTGCCAGCAGCTTAGGACAGAACACCGGGGAGCTGTTTTTT. This translates into CASSLGQNTGELFF. Looking up the rest from reference TRBV7-2 and TRBJ2-2 gives the full variable domain: GAGVSQSPSNKVTEKGKDVELRCDPISGHTALYWYRQSLGQGLEFLIYFQGNSAPDKSGLPSDRFSAERTGGSVSTLTIQRTQQEDSAVYLCASSLGQNTGELFFGEGSRLTVL.

The V and J genes are TRBV19 and TRBJ2-7; 10 positions match TRBD1. Germline V lookup: CDR1 LNHDA, CDR2 SQIVND (reference sequence). Trimming removed 5 bases from V and 6 bases from J; junction bases left unmatched: 10. This CDR3 contains 15 residues. Written as DNA, the CDR3 is TGTGCCAGTAGTCAAGTGGCGACAGGGGGCGCCGAGCAGTACTTC. This codes for CASSQVATGGAEQYF. Variable domain in full (rest from reference TRBV19 and TRBJ2-7): DGGITQSPKYLFRKEGQNVTLSCEQNLNHDAMYWYRQDPGQGLRLIYYSQIVNDFQKGDIAEGYSVSREKKESFPLTVTSAQKNPTAFYLCASSQVATGGAEQYFGPGTRLTVT.

The rearrangement joins TRBV4-1 to TRBJ2-7; no firm D call. Trimming took off 4 bases at V and 2 bases at J, with 12 bases between the two ends. Germline-derived CDR1 and CDR2 are MGHRA and YSYEKL. The CDR3 totals 14 residues. CDR3 sequence reads: CASSPLGSPYEQYF. The DNA of the CDR3 is TGCGCCAGCAGCCCCCTCGGGTCCCCCTACGAGCAGTACTTC.

The table lists this clone with a few counts. The genes are TRBV28 and TRBJ2-5; D possibly matches TRBD1 or TRBD2 (5 bases each). The CDR3 runs 15 residues. V gave up 7 bases and J gave up 4 bases, with 19 bases separating them. Germline lookup yields CDR1 MDHEN and CDR2 SYDVKM. This chain's CDR3 is CASTPQRDDLETQYF. In DNA form, the CDR3 reads TGTGCCAGCACCCCCCAGAGGGACGACTTAGAGACCCAGTACTTC.

The gene calls are TRBV29-1 and TRBJ2-3; the D gene is possibly TRBD2 (6 bases). Germline loops: CDR1 SQVTM, CDR2 ANQGSEA. The CDR3 sequence is 15 residues long. V dropped 1 base and J dropped 8 bases, with 19 bases sitting between them. The CDR3 is CSVEGRRGVGGTQYF. In DNA form, the CDR3 reads TGCAGCGTTGAAGGTCGGCGCGGGGTGGGAGGTACGCAGTATTTT.

The chain links TRBV6-5 to TRBJ2-7; D uncertain. Trimming pared 2 bases from V and 4 bases from J, leaving 3 bases between. The CDR3 runs 11 residues. Germline CDR1 and CDR2: MNHEY and SVGAGI. This CDR3 is CASSYLYEQYF. DNA for the CDR3: TGTGCCAGCAGTTACCTGTACGAGCAGTACTTC.

This clone was detected once. The chain uses TRBV6-1 and TRBJ2-3; possibly TRBD2 for D (6 bases). Germline CDR1 MNHNS, CDR2 SASEGT. The CDR3 totals 14 residues. V was trimmed by 7 bases and J by 4 bases, leaving 15 bases between them. The CDR3 loop is CASTLGRGADTQYF. DNA for the CDR3: TGTGCCAGCACCCTCGGGCGGGGCGCAGATACGCAGTATTTT.

The V gene is TRBV28, the J gene TRBJ1-1; 9 nucleotides line up with TRBD1. The V segment lost 6 bases and the J segment 4 bases; nucleotides outside the gene matches: 12. The CDR3 contains 16 residues. Looked up from germline, CDR1 is MDHEN and CDR2 is SYDVKM. CDR3 coding DNA: TGTGCCAGCAGGGGCCGGGACAGGGCGGAAGGCACTGAAGCTTTCTTT. This sequence encodes CASRGRDRAEGTEAFF.

The chain uses TRBV27 and TRBJ2-7; D is possibly TRBD2 (6 bases). CDR3 length equals 15 residues. Germline lookup yields CDR1 MNHEY and CDR2 SMNVEV (reference sequence). Trimming removed 4 bases at V and 3 bases at J, with 16 bases between. The CDR3: CASSWAGTTIYEQYF. CDR3 DNA sequence: TGTGCCAGCAGTTGGGCGGGAACGACTATCTACGAGCAGTACTTC.

This chain uses TRBV19 with TRBJ2-7; tentatively, D is TRBD2 (5 bases). CDR3 length: 15 residues. Between the trimmed V and J ends, which lost 5 bases and 3 bases, there was a span of 17 bases. Germline lookup yields CDR1 LNHDA and CDR2 SQIVND (reference sequence). The CDR3 nucleotides are TGTGCCAGTAGTCTCCGAGGCCAGGAGGTCTACGAGCAGTACTTC. Residues: CASSLRGQEVYEQYF.

The chain is built from TRBV4-2 and TRBJ2-7, with 8 nucleotides matching TRBD1. The trim removed 1 base at V and 3 bases at J, leaving 11 bases unmatched. The CDR3 loop spans 17 amino acids. Germline CDR1 and CDR2: LGHNA and YNFKEQ. CDR3 sequence: CASSQGGWTGRDYEQYF. Written as DNA, the CDR3 is TGTGCCAGCAGCCAAGGAGGCTGGACAGGGCGCGACTACGAGCAGTACTTC.

V gene TRBV25-1 combines with J gene TRBJ1-3, with 8 bases identical to TRBD1. The V gene's germline CDR1 is MGHDK and CDR2 SYGVNS. The CDR3 covers 16 residues. Trimming took 4 bases from V and 0 from J; bases not matched to a gene: 5. DNA for the CDR3: TGTGCCAGCAGTGTGGACAGGGCCCACTCTGGAAACACCATATATTTT. It translates to CASSVDRAHSGNTIYF.

The CDR3 reads CASSRDSQGAEAFF. In DNA, the CDR3 is TGTGCCAGCAGTCGGGACAGCCAGGGGGCTGAAGCTTTCTTT. V gene TRBV6-5 combines with J gene TRBJ1-1, with 7 bases matching TRBD1. Germline CDR1 reads MNHEY; CDR2 reads SVGAGI. The J segment lost 6 bases and the V segment lost 5 bases, leaving 9 bases of the junction unmatched. The length of the CDR3 is 14 residues.

CDR3 region: CASSLGTGTVSYNEQFF. The CDR3 nucleotides are TGCGCCAGCAGCTTGGGTACCGGGACAGTCTCCTACAATGAGCAGTTCTTC. The chain couples TRBV5-1 to TRBJ2-1; 7 nucleotides agree with TRBD1. This CDR3 is built from 17 residues. V lost 0 bases and J lost 0; bases outside the gene matches: 6. From germline, CDR1 is SGHRS and CDR2 YFSETQ.